This TCR beta chain was retrieved from a study of OX40 agonist ivuxolimab in advanced cancers. Background on the study: The patients received agonistic anti-OX40 (CD134) antibody ivuxolimab.

Sequencing used immunoSEQ multiplex PCR; TCRdb keeps in-frame clones, though not all of them. Among 70,000 to 90,000 clones listed, around 87% were seen once. Study outcomes and limitations: Certain nonresponders additionally had low normalized T-cell clonal expansion. Averaging showed that CD8+ T cells had more expanded clones than CD4+ did. The work left the antigen specificity of expanded peripheral T cells undetermined.

J lost 7 bases, V lost 0 bases, and 17 bases had no gene match. The CDR3 contains 20 residues. Germline CDR1 reads SGDLS; CDR2 reads YYNGEE. Points on this clone: Its antigen is still unknown.

The clonotype originates from an adult with an advanced solid tumor such as melanoma, head and neck, liver or kidney cancer. This specimen was CD4+ or CD8+ T cells sorted from blood, taken in a trial of the OX40 agonist ivuxolimab. The J gene is TRBJ2-6, the V gene TRBV9, with 9 bases aligning to TRBD1. This CDR3 reads CASSVEPGQGRGVGANVLTF. The CDR3 region has the DNA TGTGCCAGCAGCGTAGAACCCGGACAGGGGAGAGGTGTTGGAGCCAACGTCCTGACTTTC.